This is a list of T cell receptor beta chains from one sample in a study of T cell repertoires in cytomegalovirus infection. MiXCR, applied by TCRdb to the reads, yields one record per CDR3 protein. The profile shows 110,000 or so distinct CDR3 sequences, around 28% of them singletons. These receptors lack a known antigen. The material sequenced was CD8+ T cells from cultured PBMCs, taken from culture after CMV antigen stimulation. The source of these receptors is a human donor in good health (CMV status not recorded). Some clones in this sample may be carry-over from other donors' samples. Each CDR3 is given with its conserved first and last residue. D genes are given only for firm matches. Only some rows state a clone size, as once, few, many or a class for expanded clones.

TRBV6-1	few	.	TRBJ2-1	CASSETGVFYNEQFF	TGTGCCAGCAGTGAGACTGGGGTCTTCTACAATGAGCAGTTCTTC
TRBV12-3/TRBV12-4	.	.	TRBJ1-1	CASSLWIGQMNTEAFF	TGTGCCAGCAGTTTATGGATAGGGCAGATGAACACTGAAGCTTTCTTT
TRBV4-1	many	TRBD2	TRBJ2-3	CASSLRTSGGLDTQYF	TGCGCCAGCAGCCTACGAACTAGCGGGGGCCTTGATACGCAGTATTTT
TRBV11-2	.	.	TRBJ1-6	CASSLEGTWVNSPLHF	TGTGCCAGCAGCTTAGAGGGGACGTGGGTTAATTCACCCCTCCACTTT
TRBV4-1	many	.	TRBJ2-1	CASSLFPGTDAIGEQFF	TGCGCCAGCAGCCTTTTCCCCGGAACGGACGCAATTGGCGAGCAGTTCTTC
TRBV7-9	many	.	TRBJ2-7	CASKEGVGSPYEQYF	TGTGCCAGCAAGGAGGGCGTAGGCTCTCCCTACGAGCAGTACTTC
TRBV6-5	.	TRBD1	TRBJ1-2	CASSKGQGLGYTF	TGTGCCAGCAGCAAAGGACAGGGGCTTGGCTACACCTTC
TRBV7-8	few	.	TRBJ2-7	CASSLELVPTYEQYF	TGTGCCAGCAGCTTAGAGCTGGTGCCGACCTACGAGCAGTACTTC
TRBV14	.	.	TRBJ2-1	CASSLFRGPPGNEQFF	TGTGCCAGCAGCCTTTTCAGGGGACCTCCGGGGAATGAGCAGTTCTTC
TRBV19	.	.	TRBJ2-3	CASAPQTWPTDTQYF	TGTGCCAGTGCCCCCCAGACGTGGCCCACAGATACGCAGTATTTT
TRBV9	.	.	TRBJ2-2	CASSPHGGLTGELFF	TGTGCCAGCAGCCCTCACGGTGGACTTACCGGGGAGCTGTTTTTT
TRBV18	.	TRBD2	TRBJ2-1	CASSPREGPDNPNEQFF	TGTGCCAGCTCACCCCGGGAGGGGCCTGATAATCCCAATGAGCAGTTCTTC
TRBV19	many	.	TRBJ2-7	CASSTTGLSYEQYF	TGTGCCAGTAGTACAACAGGGCTCTCCTACGAGCAGTACTTC
TRBV11-2	few	.	TRBJ2-5	CASSLWGQETQYF	TGTGCCAGCAGCTTGTGGGGCCAAGAGACCCAGTACTTC
TRBV12-3/TRBV12-4	many	.	TRBJ1-5	CASSLVSSNQPQHF	TGTGCCAGCAGTTTAGTAAGTAGCAATCAGCCCCAGCATTTT
TRBV19	.	.	TRBJ1-1	CASSMDTNTEAFF	TGTGCCAGTAGTATGGACACGAACACTGAAGCTTTCTTT
TRBV9	.	.	TRBJ2-7	CASSVAEGSYLEQYF	TGTGCCAGCAGCGTAGCGGAGGGATCGTATCTCGAGCAGTACTTC
TRBV19	few	TRBD1	TRBJ2-1	CASSSLTGVEQFF	TGTGCCAGTAGTAGCCTGACAGGGGTTGAGCAGTTCTTC
TRBV5-4	.	.	TRBJ2-3	CASSFQGGRPDTQYF	TGTGCCAGCAGCTTCCAGGGGGGCCGACCAGATACGCAGTATTTT
TRBV19	few	.	TRBJ1-5	CASRAGTHYSNQPQHF	TGTGCCAGTAGAGCAGGGACACATTATAGCAATCAGCCCCAGCATTTT
TRBV7-6	few	.	TRBJ2-5	CASSLTPDVQETQYF	TGTGCCAGCAGCTTGACACCGGATGTACAAGAGACCCAGTACTTC
TRBV5-3	few	TRBD2	TRBJ2-3	CASSPLAGAHTDTQYF	TGTGCCAGCAGCCCACTAGCGGGGGCCCACACAGATACGCAGTATTTT
TRBV7-6	many	TRBD2	TRBJ2-3	CASSGPGLAGGTDTQYF	TGTGCCAGCAGCGGGCCGGGACTAGCGGGGGGCACAGATACGCAGTATTTT
TRBV7-6	.	.	TRBJ2-7	CASSPTDSSYEQYF	TGTGCCAGCAGCCCCACGGACAGCTCCTACGAGCAGTACTTC
TRBV28	many	TRBD1	TRBJ2-7	CASSLSGQGVGYEQYF	TGTGCCAGCAGTTTATCCGGACAGGGGGTCGGTTACGAGCAGTACTTC
TRBV12-5	.	.	TRBJ1-1	CASALPQGGTEAFF	TGTGCTAGTGCCCTCCCCCAGGGAGGGACTGAAGCTTTCTTT
TRBV7-9	.	.	TRBJ1-4	CASSLNRDGNEKLFF	TGTGCCAGCAGTCTAAACCGGGATGGTAATGAAAAACTGTTTTTT
TRBV7-6	.	TRBD2	TRBJ2-7	CASSSSMGLAIEQYF	TGTGCCAGCAGCTCCTCGATGGGACTAGCGATCGAGCAGTACTTC
TRBV5-5	few	.	TRBJ2-3	CASSLDGGTDTQYF	TGTGCCAGCAGCTTGGACGGGGGAACAGATACGCAGTATTTT
TRBV12-3/TRBV12-4	many	TRBD1	TRBJ2-3	CASSHGQVEGTDTQYF	TGTGCCAGCAGCCATGGACAGGTTGAGGGCACAGATACGCAGTATTTT
TRBV7-3	.	TRBD1	TRBJ1-2	CASSLGTGGAGYTF	TGTGCCAGCAGCTTAGGGACAGGGGGCGCGGGCTACACCTTC
TRBV7-6	many	TRBD2	TRBJ2-1	CASSTGLEWYEQFF	TGTGCCAGCAGCACGGGACTAGAGTGGTATGAGCAGTTCTTC
TRBV6-1	few	TRBD1	TRBJ2-1	CASSEFDREYNEQFF	TGTGCCAGCAGTGAGTTTGACAGGGAATACAATGAGCAGTTCTTC
TRBV27	.	TRBD1	TRBJ1-2	CASSPQGASGYTF	TGTGCCAGCAGCCCACAGGGGGCTAGTGGCTACACCTTC
TRBV7-9	medium-sized	TRBD2	TRBJ2-5	CASSPVSGGQGETQYF	TGTGCCAGCAGCCCGGTCAGCGGGGGGCAGGGAGAGACCCAGTACTTC
TRBV2	.	.	TRBJ2-7	CASSTGGYEQYF	TGTGCCAGCAGTACTGGGGGATACGAGCAGTACTTC
TRBV12-3/TRBV12-4	few	.	TRBJ1-5	CASSLGGRWSNQPQHF	TGTGCCAGCAGCCTGGGGGGGAGGTGGAGCAATCAGCCCCAGCATTTT
TRBV4-1	few	.	TRBJ2-2	CASSQEPTNTGELFF	TGCGCCAGCAGCCAAGAACCCACGAACACCGGGGAGCTGTTTTTT
TRBV15	.	.	TRBJ1-2	CATSLDGYGYTF	TGTGCCACCAGCTTGGACGGATATGGCTACACCTTC
TRBV7-6	few	TRBD1	TRBJ2-5	CASSDQDRGREETQYF	TGTGCCAGCAGCGATCAGGACAGGGGGCGCGAAGAGACCCAGTACTTC